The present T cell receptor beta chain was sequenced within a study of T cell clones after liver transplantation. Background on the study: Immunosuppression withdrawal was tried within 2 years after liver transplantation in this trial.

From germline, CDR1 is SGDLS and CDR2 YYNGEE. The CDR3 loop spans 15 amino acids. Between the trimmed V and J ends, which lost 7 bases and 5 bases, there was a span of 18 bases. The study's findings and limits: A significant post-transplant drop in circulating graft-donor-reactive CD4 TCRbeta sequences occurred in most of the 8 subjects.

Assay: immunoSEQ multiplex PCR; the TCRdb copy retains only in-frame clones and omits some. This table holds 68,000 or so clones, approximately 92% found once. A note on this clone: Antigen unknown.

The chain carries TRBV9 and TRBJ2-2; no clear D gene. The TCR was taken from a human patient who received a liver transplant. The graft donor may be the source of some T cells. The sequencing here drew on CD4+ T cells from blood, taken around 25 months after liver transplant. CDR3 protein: CASGSGGEWTGELFF. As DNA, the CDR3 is TGTGCCAGCGGTTCCGGTGGGGAATGGACCGGGGAGCTGTTTTTT. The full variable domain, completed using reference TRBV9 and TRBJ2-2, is DSGVTQTPKHLITATGQRVTLRCSPRSGDLSVYWYQQSLDQGLQFLIQYYNGEERAKGNILERFSAQQFPDLHSELNLSSLELGDSALYFCASGSGGEWTGELFFGEGSRLTVL.